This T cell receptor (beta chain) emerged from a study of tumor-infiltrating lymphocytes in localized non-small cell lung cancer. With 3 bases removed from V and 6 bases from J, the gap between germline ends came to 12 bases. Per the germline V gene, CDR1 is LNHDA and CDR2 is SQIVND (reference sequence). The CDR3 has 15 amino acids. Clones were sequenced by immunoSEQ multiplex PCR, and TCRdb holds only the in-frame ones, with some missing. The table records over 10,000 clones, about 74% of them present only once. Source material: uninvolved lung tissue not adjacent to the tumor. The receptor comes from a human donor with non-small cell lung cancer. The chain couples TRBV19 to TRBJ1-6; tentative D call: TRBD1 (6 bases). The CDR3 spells CASSIEGHPNSPLHF. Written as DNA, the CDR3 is TGTGCCAGTAGTATCGAGGGACACCCTAATTCACCCCTCCACTTT.